The 10 T cell receptor beta chains below come from one sample, sequenced in a study of Ad26.COV2.S vaccination and SARS-CoV-2 variants. The assay was immunoSEQ multiplex PCR, and TCRdb's table has in-frame clones only and misses some. Counted here are fewer than 100,000 clones, approximately 86% occurring once; the ten biggest clones make up roughly 15%. This sample comprised peripheral blood, obtained after recovery from COVID-19. Every receptor here comes from a human donor who had recovered from COVID-19.

The V and J genes are TRBV10-3 and TRBJ2-1; perhaps TRBD1 as D (5 bases). Looked up from germline, CDR1 is ENHRY and CDR2 is SYGVKD. V dropped 4 bases and J dropped 0 bases, with 13 bases sitting between them. This CDR3 region has 16 residues. DNA for the CDR3: TGTGCCATCAGTGGCCCTACCCAGGGCTCCTACAATGAGCAGTTCTTC. This encodes CAISGPTQGSYNEQFF.

The sample holds one count of this clone. The gene calls are TRBV4-1 and TRBJ1-2; D unresolved. There are 14 residues in the CDR3. V was pared by 0 bases and J by 2 bases, with 7 bases between. Germline loops: CDR1 MGHRA, CDR2 YSYEKL. CDR3 amino acids: CASSQDGRNYGYTF. CDR3 nucleotides: TGCGCCAGCAGCCAAGATGGTAGGAACTATGGCTACACCTTC.

The J gene is TRBJ2-1, the V gene TRBV10-1; maybe TRBD1 (6 bases). CDR1 and CDR2 from the germline V gene are WNHNN and SYGVQD (reference sequence). The CDR3 sequence is 15 residues long. V shed 2 bases and J shed 2 bases, with 10 bases lying between them. In nucleotides, the CDR3 is TGCGCCAGCAGTGAGGTAGCAGGGGCCTACAATGAGCAGTTCTTC. This encodes CASSEVAGAYNEQFF.

The chain carries TRBV29-1 and TRBJ2-2; no clear D. This CDR3 spans 14 amino acids. In germline, CDR1 is SQVTM, CDR2 ANQGSEA. The ends were cut back, 4 bases at V and 1 base at J, with 10 bases in the middle. CDR3 bases: TGCAGCGTTGGTCTCAGGAGGAACACCGGGGAGCTGTTTTTT. This sequence encodes CSVGLRRNTGELFF.

The chain employs TRBV6-5 and TRBJ2-2, with D possibly matching TRBD1 (6 bases). CDR1 MNHEY and CDR2 SVGAGI come from the germline V gene. The V gene lost 2 bases and the J gene lost 1 base, with 8 bases spanning the gap. This CDR3 region has 15 residues. DNA for the CDR3: TGTGCCAGCAGTTACCTACAGGGGAACACCGGGGAGCTGTTTTTT. Translated: CASSYLQGNTGELFF.

V is TRBV4-2 and J is TRBJ1-4, with 7 bases fitting TRBD1. With 1 base clipped from V and 5 bases from J, the junction kept 7 bases outside the gene matches. Germline V gives CDR1 LGHNA, CDR2 YNFKEQ. This CDR3 contains 16 residues. The CDR3 region is CASSQVVSGGNEKLFF. The CDR3 region has the DNA TGTGCCAGCAGCCAAGTGGTGTCAGGGGGAAATGAAAAACTGTTTTTT.

This rearrangement joins TRBV3-1 (or the pseudogene TRBV3-2) to TRBJ1-6, with a weak D call TRBD1 (6 bases). V dropped 2 bases and J dropped 0 bases, with 11 bases sitting between them. Germline CDR1 reads LGHDT; CDR2 reads YNNKEL (reference sequence). The CDR3 loop spans 17 amino acids. CDR3 sequence: CASSQRGGRSYNSPLHF. As DNA, the CDR3 is TGTGCCAGCAGCCAAAGGGGGGGGCGCTCCTATAATTCACCCCTCCACTTT.

This clone was seen a single time. The V gene is TRBV5-6, the J gene TRBJ1-2; D gene uncertain. This CDR3 has 15 residues. Germline V lookup: CDR1 SGHDT, CDR2 YYEEEE. V lost 0 bases and J 1 base, leaving 10 bases between the germline ends. The CDR3 DNA reads TGTGCCAGCAGCTTGGTACAGCGAGATAACTATGGCTACACCTTC. Its translation is CASSLVQRDNYGYTF.

The J gene is TRBJ1-1, the V gene TRBV6-2 or TRBV6-3; D call uncertain. The CDR3 is 12 residues long. Looked up from germline, CDR1 is MNHEY and CDR2 is SVGEGT. With 2 bases removed from V and 7 bases from J, the gap between germline ends came to 8 bases. CDR3 bases: TGTGCCAGCAGTTACCGCTTGCGTGAAGCTTTCTTT. Its protein product is CASSYRLREAFF.

The chain couples TRBV11-3 to TRBJ1-1, with D unclear. The CDR3 consists of 15 residues. In germline, CDR1 is SGHNT, CDR2 YENEEA. The V and J ends lost 0 bases and 1 base respectively, with 9 bases between them. The CDR3 loop is CASSLEAGPNTEAFF. DNA of the CDR3: TGTGCCAGCAGCTTAGAAGCTGGGCCGAACACTGAAGCTTTCTTT. Supplemented by reference TRBV11-3 and TRBJ1-1, the full variable domain reads EAGVVQSPRYKIIEKKQPVAFWCNPISGHNTLYWYLQNLGQGPELLIRYENEEAVDDSQLPKDRFSAERLKGVDSTLKIQPAELGDSAVYLCASSLEAGPNTEAFFGQGTRLTVV.